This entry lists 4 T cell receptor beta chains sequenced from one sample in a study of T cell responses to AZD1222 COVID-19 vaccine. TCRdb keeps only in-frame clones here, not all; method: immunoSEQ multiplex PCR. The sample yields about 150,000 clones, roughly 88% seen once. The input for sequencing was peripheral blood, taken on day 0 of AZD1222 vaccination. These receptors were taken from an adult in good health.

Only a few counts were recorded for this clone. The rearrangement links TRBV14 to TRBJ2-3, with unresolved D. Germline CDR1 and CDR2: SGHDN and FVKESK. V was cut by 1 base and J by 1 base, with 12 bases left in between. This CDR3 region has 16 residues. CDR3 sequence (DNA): TGTGCCAGCAGCCAAGCCGCGTTTTTTGGCACAGATACGCAGTATTTT. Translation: CASSQAAFFGTDTQYF.

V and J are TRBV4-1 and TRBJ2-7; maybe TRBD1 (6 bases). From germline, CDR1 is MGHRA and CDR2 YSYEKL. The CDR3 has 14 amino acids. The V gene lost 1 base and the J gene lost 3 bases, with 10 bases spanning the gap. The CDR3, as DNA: TGCGCCAGCAGCCAAGTAGGGGGATTCTACGAGCAGTACTTC. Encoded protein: CASSQVGGFYEQYF.

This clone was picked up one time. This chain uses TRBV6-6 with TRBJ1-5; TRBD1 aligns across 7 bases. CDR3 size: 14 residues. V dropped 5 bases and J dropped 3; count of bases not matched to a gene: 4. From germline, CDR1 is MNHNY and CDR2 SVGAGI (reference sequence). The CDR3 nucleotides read TGTGCCAGCAGTGGACAGGAAATCAATCAGCCCCAGCATTTT. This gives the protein CASSGQEINQPQHF.

CDR3 sequence (DNA): TGTGCCTGGAGTGTAAGAAGGGTTGGAACCTATGGCTACACCTTC. Residues: CAWSVRRVGTYGYTF. V gene TRBV30 combines with J gene TRBJ1-2; D remains unclear. This CDR3 has 15 residues. Trimming took off 0 bases at V and 4 bases at J, with 15 bases between the two ends. Germline V gene data show CDR1 as GTSNPN and CDR2 as SVGIG (reference sequence).